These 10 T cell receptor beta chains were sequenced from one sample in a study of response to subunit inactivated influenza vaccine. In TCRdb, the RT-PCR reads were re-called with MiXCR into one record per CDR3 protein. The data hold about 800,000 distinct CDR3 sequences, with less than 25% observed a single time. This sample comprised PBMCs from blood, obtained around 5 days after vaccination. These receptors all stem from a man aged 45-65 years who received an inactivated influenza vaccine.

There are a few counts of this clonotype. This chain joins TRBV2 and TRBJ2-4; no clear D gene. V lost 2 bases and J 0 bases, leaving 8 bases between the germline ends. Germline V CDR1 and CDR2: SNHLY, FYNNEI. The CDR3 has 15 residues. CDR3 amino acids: CASSESSLAKNIQYF. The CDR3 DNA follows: TGTGCCAGCAGTGAATCCAGCCTAGCCAAAAACATTCAGTACTTC. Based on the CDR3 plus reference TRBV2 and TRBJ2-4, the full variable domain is EPEVTQTPSHQVTQMGQEVILRCVPISNHLYFYWYRQILGQKVEFLVSFYNNEISEKSEIFDDQFSVERPDGSNFTLKIRSTKLEDSAMYFCASSESSLAKNIQYFGAGTRLSVL.

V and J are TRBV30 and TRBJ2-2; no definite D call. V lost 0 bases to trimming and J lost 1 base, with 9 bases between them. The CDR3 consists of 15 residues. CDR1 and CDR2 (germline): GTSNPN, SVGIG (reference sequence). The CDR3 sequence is CAWSVRSGNTGELFF. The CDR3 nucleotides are TGTGCCTGGAGTGTACGGTCGGGGAACACCGGGGAGCTGTTTTTT.

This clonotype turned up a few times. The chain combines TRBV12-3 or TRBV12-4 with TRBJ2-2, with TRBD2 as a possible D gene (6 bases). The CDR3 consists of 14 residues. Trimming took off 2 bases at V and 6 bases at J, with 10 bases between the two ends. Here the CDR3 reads CASSLLEGAGELFF. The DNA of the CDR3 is TGTGCCAGCAGTTTATTGGAGGGCGCCGGGGAGCTGTTTTTT.

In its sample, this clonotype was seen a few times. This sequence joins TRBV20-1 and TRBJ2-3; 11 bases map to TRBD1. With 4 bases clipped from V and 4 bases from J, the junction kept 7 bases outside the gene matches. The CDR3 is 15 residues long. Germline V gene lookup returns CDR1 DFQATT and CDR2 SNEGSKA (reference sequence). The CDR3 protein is CSANSGTGGPDTQYF. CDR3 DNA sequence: TGCAGTGCTAACTCCGGGACAGGGGGTCCAGATACGCAGTATTTT.

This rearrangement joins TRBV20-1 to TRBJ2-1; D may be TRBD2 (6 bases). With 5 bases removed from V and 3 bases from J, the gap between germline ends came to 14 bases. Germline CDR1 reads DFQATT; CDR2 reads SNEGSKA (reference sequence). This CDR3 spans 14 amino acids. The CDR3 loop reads CSAPLATYYNEQFF. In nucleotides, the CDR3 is TGCAGTGCTCCTCTAGCGACATACTACAATGAGCAGTTCTTC.

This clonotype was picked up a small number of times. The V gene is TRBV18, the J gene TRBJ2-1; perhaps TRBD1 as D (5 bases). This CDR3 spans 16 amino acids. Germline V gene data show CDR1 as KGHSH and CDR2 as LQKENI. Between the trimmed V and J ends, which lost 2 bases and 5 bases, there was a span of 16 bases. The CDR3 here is CASSPGPLLRDNEQFF. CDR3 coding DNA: TGTGCCAGCTCACCAGGGCCCCTCCTCAGGGACAATGAGCAGTTCTTC.

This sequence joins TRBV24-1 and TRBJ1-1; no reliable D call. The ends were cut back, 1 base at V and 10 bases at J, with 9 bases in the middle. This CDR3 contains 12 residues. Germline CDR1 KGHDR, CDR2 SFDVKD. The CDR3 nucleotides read TGTGCCACCAGTGATTTTCTTGAGGGAGCTTTCTTT. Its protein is CATSDFLEGAFF.

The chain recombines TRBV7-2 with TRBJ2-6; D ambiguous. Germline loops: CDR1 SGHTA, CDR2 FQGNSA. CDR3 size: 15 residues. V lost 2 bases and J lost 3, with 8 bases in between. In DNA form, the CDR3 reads TGTGCCAGCAGCTTAAGTAAAAATGGGGCCAACGTCCTGACTTTC. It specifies CASSLSKNGANVLTF.

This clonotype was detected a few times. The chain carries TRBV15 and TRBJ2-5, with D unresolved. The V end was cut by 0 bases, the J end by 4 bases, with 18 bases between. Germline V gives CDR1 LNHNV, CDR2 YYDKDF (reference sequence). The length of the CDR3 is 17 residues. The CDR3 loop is CATSRDAGSRKRETQYF. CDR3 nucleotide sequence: TGTGCCACCAGCAGAGATGCCGGGTCACGAAAAAGAGAGACCCAGTACTTC.

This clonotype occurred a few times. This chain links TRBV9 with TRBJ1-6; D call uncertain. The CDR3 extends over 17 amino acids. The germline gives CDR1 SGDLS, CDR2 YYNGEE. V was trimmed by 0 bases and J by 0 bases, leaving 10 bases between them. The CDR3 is CASSVAKTYSYNSPLHF. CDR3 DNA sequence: TGTGCCAGCAGCGTAGCTAAGACTTACTCCTATAATTCACCCCTCCACTTT.